Following are 3 T cell receptor beta chains from one sample sequenced in a study of T cell responses to AZD1222 COVID-19 vaccine. Sequencing used immunoSEQ multiplex PCR; TCRdb keeps in-frame clones, though not all of them. The repertoire holds some 120,000 clones, with 75% to 90% as singletons. Sequenced here: peripheral blood, sampled on day 0 of MenACWY control vaccination. These receptors all stem from an adult in good health.

The J gene is TRBJ1-1, the V gene TRBV18, with 7 bases lining up with TRBD1. CDR1 KGHSH and CDR2 LQKENI come from the germline V gene. The V segment lost 3 bases and the J segment 0 bases; nucleotides outside the gene matches: 10. This CDR3 has 17 amino acids. CDR3 in DNA: TGTGCCAGCTCACCTCGACAGGGCGGCAGCATGAACACTGAAGCTTTCTTT. Its translation: CASSPRQGGSMNTEAFF.

Details on this clone: Other DNA variants within this sample encode the same CDR3. J is TRBJ2-3 and V is TRBV7-3; perhaps TRBD2 as D (5 bases). The CDR3 is 14 amino acids. Germline V gene data show CDR1 as SGHTA and CDR2 as FQGTGA. V was pared by 0 bases and J by 2 bases, with 6 bases between. The CDR3: CASSLTRDTDTQYF. The CDR3 DNA sequence: TGTGCCAGCAGCTTAACGAGGGACACAGATACGCAGTATTTT.

This chain uses TRBV24-1 with TRBJ1-4; D perhaps matches TRBD1 (5 bases). Trimming left V 4 bases short and J 3 bases short, with 11 bases between. The CDR3 covers 15 residues. In germline, CDR1 is KGHDR, CDR2 SFDVKD. The CDR3 DNA reads as TGTGCCACCAGTGACTCTCTACAGGCTAATGAAAAACTGTTTTTT. It codes for CATSDSLQANEKLFF.